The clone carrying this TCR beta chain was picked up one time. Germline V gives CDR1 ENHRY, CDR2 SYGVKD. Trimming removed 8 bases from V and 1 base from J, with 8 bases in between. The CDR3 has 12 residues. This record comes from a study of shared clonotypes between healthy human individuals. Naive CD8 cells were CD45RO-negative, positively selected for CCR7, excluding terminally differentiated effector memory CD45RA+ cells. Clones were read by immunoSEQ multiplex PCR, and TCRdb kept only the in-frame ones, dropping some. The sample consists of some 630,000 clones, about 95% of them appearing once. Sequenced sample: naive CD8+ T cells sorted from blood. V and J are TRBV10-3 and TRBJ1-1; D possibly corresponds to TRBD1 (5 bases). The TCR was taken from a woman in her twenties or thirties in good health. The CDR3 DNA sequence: TGTGCCATCCAGGGCGGGAACACTGAAGCTTTCTTT. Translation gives CAIQGGNTEAFF.